Each of the 23 T cell receptor beta chains below was sequenced from the same sample in a study of blood T cells in healthy people across ages. A J-beta primer mix and a sample-barcoded 5' primer were used in a second PCR of about 7 to 12 cycles. TCRdb processed the 5' RACE reads anew with MiXCR; each CDR3 protein has one entry. The sample records 650,000 or so distinct CDR3 sequences, over 40% being singletons. Source material: blood. These receptors all come from an elderly woman in good health.

This clonotype came up many times. A clone one base away is much larger, so this may be a read error. The chain recombines TRBV6-6 with TRBJ2-5; maybe TRBD2 (5 bases). V was cut by 7 bases and J by 11 bases, with 26 bases left in between. The CDR3 is 15 residues long. CDR1 is MNHNY and CDR2 is SVGAGI in the germline V gene (reference sequence). The CDR3 DNA reads TGTGCCAGCACTAGAGGGAGCTCCTTAGGGAATGAGCAGTACTTC. It codes for CASTRGSSLGNEQYF.

With regard to this clonotype: Since a much larger clone is just one base distant, this may be a read error. This chain joins TRBV27 and TRBJ2-3; TRBD2 matches at 7 bases. This CDR3 has 15 amino acids. Germline V gene data show CDR1 as MNHEY and CDR2 as SMNVEV (reference sequence). CDR3 sequence (DNA): TGTGCCAACAGTTTTGAGGGAGGGCCATTGGATACGCAGTATTTT. Translated, it gives CANSFEGGPLDTQYF.

This clonotype has ten or more counts. The chain recombines TRBV3-1 with TRBJ2-7; TRBD1 is a possible D gene (5 bases). Germline V gives CDR1 LGHDT, CDR2 YNNKEL (reference sequence). The CDR3 totals 12 residues. Trimming took off 1 base at V and 4 bases at J, with 5 bases between the two ends. The CDR3 loop is CASSQAGYEQYF. The CDR3 DNA sequence: TGTGCCAGCAGCCAAGCAGGGTACGAGCAGTACTTC.

Worth noting for this clonotype: The junction and the germline gene differ at one end; a read error may be behind it. The V gene is TRBV12-3 or TRBV12-4, the J gene TRBJ1-1, with unresolved D. This CDR3 spans 12 amino acids. CDR3 sequence: CASRRGNTGAFF. In nucleotides, the CDR3 is TGTGCCAGCAGACGGGGAAACACTGGAGCTTTCTTT.

This clonotype has at least ten counts. This CDR3 is CASSYSSRWAGEQYF. The CDR3 DNA follows: TGTGCCAGCAGTTACTCGTCTAGGTGGGCGGGAGAGCAGTACTTC. The V call is TRBV6-6, the J call TRBJ2-7, with D tentatively TRBD2 (6 bases). CDR1 is MNHNY, CDR2 SVGAGI, per germline (reference sequence). Trimming took off 0 bases at V and 7 bases at J, with 16 bases between the two ends. CDR3 length: 15 amino acids.

The chain links TRBV29-1 to TRBJ2-3; 13 bases are shared with TRBD2. The CDR3 is 15 residues long. Germline CDR1 and CDR2: SQVTM and ANQGSEA. Germline trimming cut 1 base from V and 6 bases from J; bases unmatched to any gene: 4. The CDR3 is CSVEGLAGGPDTQYF. DNA for the CDR3: TGCAGCGTTGAAGGACTAGCGGGGGGCCCCGATACGCAGTATTTT.

Many counts were recorded for this clonotype. This chain uses TRBV7-9 with TRBJ2-7, with 7 bases identical to TRBD1. There are 13 residues in the CDR3. The V segment lost 3 bases and the J segment 2 bases; nucleotides outside the gene matches: 1. Germline CDR1 and CDR2: SEHNR and FQNEAQ (reference sequence). CDR3 sequence: CASSFGTAYEQYF. The CDR3 DNA follows: TGTGCCAGCAGCTTCGGGACAGCCTACGAGCAGTACTTC.

The table lists this clonotype with many counts. V usage is TRBV9 and J usage is TRBJ2-5; D remains unclear. The germline V gene has CDR1 SGDLS and CDR2 YYNGEE. V lost 0 bases and J 5 bases, leaving 8 bases between the germline ends. This CDR3 spans 13 amino acids. DNA for the CDR3: TGTGCCAGCAGCGTAGGACTCGCGGAGACCCAGTACTTC. It is translated as CASSVGLAETQYF.

The J gene is TRBJ2-7, the V gene TRBV4-2; 9 nucleotides agree with TRBD1. Per the germline V gene, CDR1 is LGHNA and CDR2 is YNFKEQ. The length of the CDR3 is 19 residues. Germline trimming cut 3 bases from V and 0 bases from J; bases unmatched to any gene: 15. The CDR3 bases are TGTGCCAGCAGCCAGGAAGCCGGGACAGGGATCTCCTACTCCTACGAGCAGTACTTC. Amino acid sequence: CASSQEAGTGISYSYEQYF.

This clonotype has ten or more counts. The chain has TRBV7-9 and TRBJ2-1; D remains ambiguous. The CDR3 has 15 amino acids. Trimming took 1 base from V and 2 from J, leaving 9 bases between them. CDR1 SEHNR and CDR2 FQNEAQ come from the germline V gene (reference sequence). In DNA, the CDR3 is TGTGCCAGCAGCTTAGAGACGCCCGCCTACAATGAGCAGTTCTTC. Protein product: CASSLETPAYNEQFF.

The CDR3 nucleotides are TGTGCCACCAGCAGAGAGGGTTATACGCAGTATTTT. This sequence encodes CATSREGYTQYF. The rearrangement joins TRBV15 to TRBJ2-3, with no clear D. CDR3 size: 12 residues. V dropped 0 bases and J dropped 7 bases, with 5 bases sitting between them. Germline values: CDR1 LNHNV, CDR2 YYDKDF (reference sequence).

About this clonotype: A single base separates this from a much larger clone, so it may be a read error. The chain carries TRBV2 and TRBJ2-7; D possibly corresponds to TRBD1 (5 bases). The ends were cut back, 3 bases at V and 3 bases at J, with 24 bases in the middle. CDR3 length equals 18 residues. The germline CDR1 and CDR2 sequences are SNHLY and FYNNEI. The CDR3: CASSDRPGTVRRGYEQYF. CDR3 coding DNA: TGTGCCAGCAGTGACCGCCCCGGAACAGTGAGAAGGGGCTACGAGCAGTACTTC.

This clonotype was seen more than once but under ten times. V and J are TRBV7-2 and TRBJ2-7, with 10 bases aligning to TRBD2. Trimming at V came to 5 bases and at J to 7 bases, leaving 11 bases not matched to a gene. CDR1 SGHTA and CDR2 FQGNSA come from the germline V gene. The CDR3 runs 15 residues. CDR3 loop: CASSPGLAGVGEQYF. In DNA form, the CDR3 reads TGTGCCAGCAGCCCCGGGCTAGCGGGAGTGGGTGAGCAGTACTTC.

V is TRBV7-2 and J is TRBJ2-4, with 10 bases that match TRBD2. CDR3 length equals 15 residues. Germline V CDR1 and CDR2: SGHTA, FQGNSA. The V segment lost 5 bases and the J segment 8 bases; nucleotides outside the gene matches: 9. This CDR3 is CASSKSGGASDIQYF. CDR3 DNA sequence: TGTGCCAGCAGCAAAAGCGGGGGGGCCTCGGACATTCAGTACTTC. Complete variable domain (other parts from reference TRBV7-2 and TRBJ2-4): GAGVSQSPSNKVTEKGKDVELRCDPISGHTALYWYRQSLGQGLEFLIYFQGNSAPDKSGLPSDRFSAERTGGSVSTLTIQRTQQEDSAVYLCASSKSGGASDIQYFGAGTRLSVL.

This clonotype was observed many times. V and J are TRBV7-3 and TRBJ2-3; TRBD2 agrees at 7 bases. In germline, CDR1 is SGHTA, CDR2 FQGTGA. This CDR3 comprises 16 residues. The trim removed 5 bases at V and 1 base at J, leaving 9 bases unmatched. CDR3 in amino acids: CASSTNLAAGTDTQYF. CDR3 nucleotides: TGTGCCAGCAGCACGAACCTAGCGGCGGGCACAGATACGCAGTATTTT. The whole variable domain, remainder taken from reference TRBV7-3 and TRBJ2-3, is GAGVSQTPSNKVTEKGKYVELRCDPISGHTALYWYRQSLGQGPEFLIYFQGTGAADDSGLPNDRFFAVRPEGSVSTLKIQRTERGDSAVYLCASSTNLAAGTDTQYFGPGTRLTVL.

The chain uses TRBV6-2 or TRBV6-3 and TRBJ2-1; D uncertain. The V gene lost 6 bases and the J gene lost 0 bases, with 9 bases spanning the gap. The CDR3 has 14 amino acids. CDR1 is MNHEY, CDR2 SVGEGT, per germline. Written as DNA, the CDR3 is TGTGCCAGCAGGGTCAGGAGCTCCTACAATGAGCAGTTCTTC. The encoded protein is CASRVRSSYNEQFF.

This clonotype was detected many times. This rearrangement joins TRBV6-5 to TRBJ1-6, with TRBD1 matching 7 bases. The CDR3 contains 18 residues. V shed 1 base, J shed 5 bases, and the junction held 11 bases outside the gene matches. Germline assignment: CDR1 MNHEY and CDR2 SVGAGI. The CDR3 spells CASSYYPGFDRDNSPLHF. CDR3 sequence (DNA): TGTGCCAGCAGTTACTACCCCGGATTCGACAGGGATAATTCACCCCTCCACTTT.

J is TRBJ2-1 and V is TRBV15, with TRBD2 identical over 8 bases. The V and J ends lost 0 bases and 6 bases, in that order; junction bases with no gene match: 13. This CDR3 contains 18 residues. Germline V lookup: CDR1 LNHNV, CDR2 YYDKDF (reference sequence). The CDR3 DNA is TGTGCCACCAGCAGAGAATTGGGGCCGGGGGGGCCACTCAATGAGCAGTTCTTC. Translated: CATSRELGPGGPLNEQFF.

V is TRBV7-9 and J is TRBJ2-1; 14 bases align to TRBD2. The J call may be in error: the DNA end matches TRBJ2-7 better. Germline V gene lookup returns CDR1 SEHNR and CDR2 FQNEAQ (reference sequence). The CDR3 has 20 amino acids. This CDR3 is CASSETGLAGAISSYNEQYF. Written as DNA, the CDR3 is TGTGCCAGCAGCGAAACGGGACTAGCGGGAGCGATTAGCTCCTACAATGAGCAGTACTTC.

The chain recombines TRBV29-1 with TRBJ2-1, with D maybe TRBD2 (5 bases). V gave up 6 bases and J gave up 10 bases, with 16 bases separating them. Germline assignment: CDR1 SQVTM and CDR2 ANQGSEA. The CDR3 is 12 amino acids. CDR3 sequence: CSVPYRGAEQFF. The CDR3 coding sequence is TGCAGCGTACCATACCGGGGAGCCGAGCAGTTCTTC.

Worth noting for this clonotype: Since a much larger clone is just one base distant, this may be a read error. The genes are TRBV20-1 and TRBJ2-1; D ambiguous. Germline CDR1 reads DFQATT; CDR2 reads SNEGSKA (reference sequence). The CDR3 runs to 10 residues. The CDR3 DNA follows: TGCGGTGCTCCCGTTAATGAGCAGTTCTTC. Translated: CGAPVNEQFF.

This chain uses TRBV20-1 with TRBJ2-1; 7 nucleotides agree with TRBD2. Trimming took 0 bases from V and 8 from J; bases not matched to a gene: 10. CDR1 DFQATT and CDR2 SNEGSKA come from the germline V gene (reference sequence). The CDR3 runs 15 residues. The CDR3 nucleotides are TGCAGTGCTAGAGATTCCCAGCGGGAATCGTATGAGCAGTTCTTC. It yields the protein CSARDSQRESYEQFF.

Comment on this clonotype: With a much larger clone just one base away, this may be a read error. This chain connects TRBV7-2 to TRBJ1-4, with D uncertain. CDR1 is SGHTA, CDR2 FQGNSA, per germline. The CDR3 runs to 13 residues. CDR3 in amino acids: CANSVGPREKLFF. DNA for the CDR3: TGTGCCAACAGCGTAGGGCCGAGAGAAAAACTGTTTTTT.